This T cell receptor (beta chain) is drawn from a study of T cells after yellow fever vaccination. Broader study findings: A limited proportion of clonotypes was detected within both the CD4 and CD8 compartments. Peaking faster, on day 5 versus 15, the secondary response was nonetheless weaker. Within FACS-sorted repertoires, abundant clonotypes contaminating from the bulk population could be present.

Concerning this clonotype: Its target is not known.

UMIs and a universal primer site were added when TCR cDNA was made by 5'RACE template switching. TCRdb ran MiXCR on the 5' RACE reads and lists one entry per CDR3 protein. The sample has 300,000 to 350,000 distinct CDR3 sequences, approximately 4% seen once. The CDR3 covers 13 residues. The germline V gene encodes CDR1 WNHNN and CDR2 SYGVQD (reference sequence). Deletions cut 6 bases from V and 4 bases from J, with 12 bases between. This receptor was taken from a man younger than 35 who received the YFV17D yellow fever vaccine. The chain uses TRBV10-1 and TRBJ1-1; D might be TRBD1 (5 bases). Sample: PBMCs, taken 15 days after the yellow fever booster vaccination. Here the CDR3 reads CASSSGGTTEAFF. CDR3 DNA: TGCGCCAGCAGCTCTGGGGGGACCACTGAAGCTTTCTTT.